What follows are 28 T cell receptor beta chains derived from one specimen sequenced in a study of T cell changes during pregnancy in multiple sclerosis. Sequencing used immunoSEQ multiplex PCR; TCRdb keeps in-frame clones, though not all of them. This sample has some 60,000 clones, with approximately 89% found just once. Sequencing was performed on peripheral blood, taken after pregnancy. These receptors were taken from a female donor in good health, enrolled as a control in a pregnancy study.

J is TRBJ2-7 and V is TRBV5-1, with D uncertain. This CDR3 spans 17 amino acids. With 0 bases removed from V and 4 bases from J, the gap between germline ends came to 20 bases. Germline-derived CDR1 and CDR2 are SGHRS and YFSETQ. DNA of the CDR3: TGCGCCAGCAGCTTGGCCCCCGGAGAACTCCCTTCTTACGAGCAGTACTTC. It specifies CASSLAPGELPSYEQYF.

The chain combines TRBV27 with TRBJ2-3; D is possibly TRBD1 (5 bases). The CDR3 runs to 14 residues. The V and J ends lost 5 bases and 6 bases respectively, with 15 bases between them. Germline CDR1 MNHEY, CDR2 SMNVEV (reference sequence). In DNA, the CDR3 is TGTGCCAGCAGTCCTCGGCCAGGGATGGATACGCAGTATTTT. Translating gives CASSPRPGMDTQYF.

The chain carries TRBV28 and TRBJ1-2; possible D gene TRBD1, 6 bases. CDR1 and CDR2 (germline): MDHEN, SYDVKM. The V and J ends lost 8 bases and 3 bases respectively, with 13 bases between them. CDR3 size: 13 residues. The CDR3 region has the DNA TGTGCCAGCCGTCAAGCAGGGGACTATGGCTACACCTTC. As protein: CASRQAGDYGYTF.

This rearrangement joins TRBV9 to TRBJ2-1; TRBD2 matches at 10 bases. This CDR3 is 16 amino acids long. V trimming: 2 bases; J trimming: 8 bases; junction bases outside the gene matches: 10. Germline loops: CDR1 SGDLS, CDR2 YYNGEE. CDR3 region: CASSVDLAGVSDEQFF. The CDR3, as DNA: TGTGCCAGCAGCGTCGACCTAGCGGGAGTGTCCGATGAGCAGTTCTTC.

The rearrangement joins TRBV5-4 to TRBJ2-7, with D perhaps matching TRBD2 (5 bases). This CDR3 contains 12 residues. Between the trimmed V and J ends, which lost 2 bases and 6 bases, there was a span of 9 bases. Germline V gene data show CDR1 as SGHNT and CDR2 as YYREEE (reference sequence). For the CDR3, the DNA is TGTGCCAGCAGCTTACAGAGGGCCGAGCAGTACTTC. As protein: CASSLQRAEQYF.

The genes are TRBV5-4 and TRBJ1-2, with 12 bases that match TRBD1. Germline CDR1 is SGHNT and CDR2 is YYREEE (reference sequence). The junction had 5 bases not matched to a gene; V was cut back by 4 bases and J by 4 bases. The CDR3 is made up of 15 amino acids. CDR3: CASSIPGQGAYGYTF. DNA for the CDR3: TGTGCCAGCAGCATTCCGGGACAGGGGGCCTATGGCTACACCTTC.

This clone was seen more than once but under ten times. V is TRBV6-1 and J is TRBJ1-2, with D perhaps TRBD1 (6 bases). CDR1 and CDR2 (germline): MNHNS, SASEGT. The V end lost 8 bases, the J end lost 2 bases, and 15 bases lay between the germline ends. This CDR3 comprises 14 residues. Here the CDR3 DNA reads TGTGCCAGCGGATACAGGGACCGGAACTATGGCTACACCTTC. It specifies CASGYRDRNYGYTF.

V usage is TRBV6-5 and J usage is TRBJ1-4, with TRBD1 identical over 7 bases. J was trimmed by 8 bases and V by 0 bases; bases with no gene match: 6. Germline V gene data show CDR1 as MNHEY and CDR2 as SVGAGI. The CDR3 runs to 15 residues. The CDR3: CASSYSIQGSEKLFF. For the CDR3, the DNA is TGTGCCAGCAGTTACTCGATACAGGGGAGCGAAAAACTGTTTTTT.

CDR3 amino acids: CASSEWSRSAGELFF. The DNA for the CDR3 is TGTGCCAGCAGTGAATGGTCTAGGTCGGCCGGGGAGCTGTTTTTT. This chain links TRBV25-1 with TRBJ2-2, with D unresolved. There are 15 residues in the CDR3. Germline CDR1 is MGHDK and CDR2 is SYGVNS. Between the trimmed V and J ends, which lost 1 base and 6 bases, there was a span of 12 bases.

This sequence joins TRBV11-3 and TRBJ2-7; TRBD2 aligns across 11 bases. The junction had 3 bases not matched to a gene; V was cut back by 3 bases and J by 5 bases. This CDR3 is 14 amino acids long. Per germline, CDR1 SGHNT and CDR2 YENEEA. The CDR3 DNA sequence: TGTGCCAGCAGCTTCGGGACTAGCGGAAACGAGCAGTACTTC. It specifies CASSFGTSGNEQYF.

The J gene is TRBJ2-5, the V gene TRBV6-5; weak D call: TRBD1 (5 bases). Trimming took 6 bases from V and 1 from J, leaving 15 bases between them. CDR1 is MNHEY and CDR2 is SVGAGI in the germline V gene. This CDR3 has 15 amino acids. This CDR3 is CASSSSWGLQETQYF. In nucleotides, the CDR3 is TGTGCCAGCAGCTCCAGTTGGGGCCTCCAAGAGACCCAGTACTTC.

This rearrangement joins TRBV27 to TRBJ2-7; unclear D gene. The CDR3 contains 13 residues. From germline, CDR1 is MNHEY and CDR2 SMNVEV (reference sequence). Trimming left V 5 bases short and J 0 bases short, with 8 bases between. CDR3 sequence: CASSGQDSYEQYF. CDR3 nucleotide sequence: TGTGCCAGCAGTGGTCAGGACTCCTACGAGCAGTACTTC.

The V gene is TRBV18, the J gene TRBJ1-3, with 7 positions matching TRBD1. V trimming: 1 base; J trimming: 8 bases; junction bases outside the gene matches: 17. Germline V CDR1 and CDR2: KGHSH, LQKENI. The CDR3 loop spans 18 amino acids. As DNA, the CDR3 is TGTGCCAGCTCACCACGCAGGGCAGGGGGTGCATCGACGGACACCATATATTTT. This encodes CASSPRRAGGASTDTIYF.

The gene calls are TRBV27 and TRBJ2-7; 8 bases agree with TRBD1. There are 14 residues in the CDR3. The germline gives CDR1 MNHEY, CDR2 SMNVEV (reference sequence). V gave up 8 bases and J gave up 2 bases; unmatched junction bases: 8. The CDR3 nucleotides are TGTGCCAGCGCCGACAGGGGACTCACCTACGAGCAGTACTTC. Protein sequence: CASADRGLTYEQYF.

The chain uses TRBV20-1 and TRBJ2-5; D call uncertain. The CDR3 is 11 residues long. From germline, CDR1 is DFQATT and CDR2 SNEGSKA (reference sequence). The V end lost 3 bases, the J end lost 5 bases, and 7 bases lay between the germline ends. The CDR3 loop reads CSASPRETQYF. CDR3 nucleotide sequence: TGCAGTGCTAGTCCCAGGGAGACCCAGTACTTC.

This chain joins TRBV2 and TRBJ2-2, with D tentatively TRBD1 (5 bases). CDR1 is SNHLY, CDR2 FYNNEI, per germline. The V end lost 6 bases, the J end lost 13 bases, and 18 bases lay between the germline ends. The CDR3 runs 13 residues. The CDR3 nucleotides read TGTGCCAGCAGCGTCCGTGAGACAGTGGTGCTGTTTTTT. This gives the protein CASSVRETVVLFF.

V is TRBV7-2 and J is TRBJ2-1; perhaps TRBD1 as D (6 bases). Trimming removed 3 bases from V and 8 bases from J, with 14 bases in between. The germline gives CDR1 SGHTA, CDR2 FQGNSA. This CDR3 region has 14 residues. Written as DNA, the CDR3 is TGTGCCAGCAGCTTCTCCAGGGGTTCAGATGAGCAGTTCTTC. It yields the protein CASSFSRGSDEQFF.

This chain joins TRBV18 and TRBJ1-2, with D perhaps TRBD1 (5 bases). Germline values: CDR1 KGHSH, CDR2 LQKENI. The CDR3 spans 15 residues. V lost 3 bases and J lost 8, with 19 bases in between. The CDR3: CASSPRGRGGEGYTF. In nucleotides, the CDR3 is TGTGCCAGCTCACCCAGAGGGAGGGGAGGTGAAGGCTACACCTTC.

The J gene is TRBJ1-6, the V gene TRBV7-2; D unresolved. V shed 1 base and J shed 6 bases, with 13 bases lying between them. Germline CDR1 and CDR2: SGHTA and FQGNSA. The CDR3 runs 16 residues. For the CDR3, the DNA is TGTGCCAGCAGCTTAGGGGAGGGCAGTGCTAATTCACCCCTCCACTTT. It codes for CASSLGEGSANSPLHF.

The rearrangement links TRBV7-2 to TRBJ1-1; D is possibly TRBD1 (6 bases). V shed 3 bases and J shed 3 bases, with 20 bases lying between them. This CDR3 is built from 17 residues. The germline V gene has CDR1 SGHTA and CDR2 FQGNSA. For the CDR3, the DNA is TGTGCCAGCAGCTTTCCCCTAGACAGGCCAGGGGACACTGAAGCTTTCTTT. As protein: CASSFPLDRPGDTEAFF.

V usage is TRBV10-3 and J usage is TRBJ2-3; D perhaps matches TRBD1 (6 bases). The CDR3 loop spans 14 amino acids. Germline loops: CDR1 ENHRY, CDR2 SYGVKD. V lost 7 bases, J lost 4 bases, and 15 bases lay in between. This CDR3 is CAITSDRSADTQYF. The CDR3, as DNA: TGTGCCATCACATCAGACAGGTCGGCAGATACGCAGTATTTT.

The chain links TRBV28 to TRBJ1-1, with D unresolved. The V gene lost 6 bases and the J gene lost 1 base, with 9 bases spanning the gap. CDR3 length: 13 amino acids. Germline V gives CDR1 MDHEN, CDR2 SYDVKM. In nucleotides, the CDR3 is TGTGCCAGCAGACCCCACTGGAACACTGAAGCTTTCTTT. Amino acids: CASRPHWNTEAFF. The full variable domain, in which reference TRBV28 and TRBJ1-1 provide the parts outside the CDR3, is DVKVTQSSRYLVKRTGEKVFLECVQDMDHENMFWYRQDPGLGLRLIYFSYDVKMKEKGDIPEGYSVSREKKERFSLILESASTNQTSMYLCASRPHWNTEAFFGQGTRLTVV.

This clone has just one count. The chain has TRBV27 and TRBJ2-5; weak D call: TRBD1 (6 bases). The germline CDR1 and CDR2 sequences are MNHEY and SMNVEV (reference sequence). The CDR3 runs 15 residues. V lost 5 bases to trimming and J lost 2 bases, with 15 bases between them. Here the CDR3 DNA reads TGTGCCAGCAGTCGACGCTGGACAGAGCAAGAGACCCAGTACTTC. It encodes CASSRRWTEQETQYF.

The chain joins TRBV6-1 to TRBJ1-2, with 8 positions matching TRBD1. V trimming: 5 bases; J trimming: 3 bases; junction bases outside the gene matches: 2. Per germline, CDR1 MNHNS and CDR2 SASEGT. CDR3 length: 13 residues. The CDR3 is CASSMDRDYGYTF. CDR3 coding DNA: TGTGCCAGCAGTATGGACAGGGACTATGGCTACACCTTC.

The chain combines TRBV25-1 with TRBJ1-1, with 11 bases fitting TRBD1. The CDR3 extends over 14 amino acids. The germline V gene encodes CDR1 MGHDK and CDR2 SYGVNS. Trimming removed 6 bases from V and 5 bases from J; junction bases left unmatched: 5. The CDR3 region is CASRDRGPGTEAFF. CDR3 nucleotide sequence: TGTGCCAGCAGGGACAGGGGGCCGGGAACTGAAGCTTTCTTT.

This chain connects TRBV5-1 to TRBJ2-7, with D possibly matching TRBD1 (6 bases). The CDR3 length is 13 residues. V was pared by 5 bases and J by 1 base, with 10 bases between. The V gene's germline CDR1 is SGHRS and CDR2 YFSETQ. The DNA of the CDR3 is TGCGCCAGCAGTAGACAGGCGTCCTACGAGCAGTACTTC. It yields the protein CASSRQASYEQYF.

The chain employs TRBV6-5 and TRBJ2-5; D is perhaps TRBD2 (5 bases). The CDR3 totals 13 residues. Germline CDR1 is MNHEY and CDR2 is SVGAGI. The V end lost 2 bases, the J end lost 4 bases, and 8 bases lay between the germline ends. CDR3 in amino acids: CASSYRAGETQYF. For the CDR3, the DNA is TGTGCCAGCAGTTACAGGGCGGGAGAGACCCAGTACTTC.

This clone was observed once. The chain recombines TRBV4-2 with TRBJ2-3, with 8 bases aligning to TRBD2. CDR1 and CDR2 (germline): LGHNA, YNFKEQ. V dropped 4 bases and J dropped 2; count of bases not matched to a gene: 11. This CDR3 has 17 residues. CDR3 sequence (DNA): TGTGCCAGCAGCCTGGGGGAACAGCGGGGGCCCACAGATACGCAGTATTTT. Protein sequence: CASSLGEQRGPTDTQYF.